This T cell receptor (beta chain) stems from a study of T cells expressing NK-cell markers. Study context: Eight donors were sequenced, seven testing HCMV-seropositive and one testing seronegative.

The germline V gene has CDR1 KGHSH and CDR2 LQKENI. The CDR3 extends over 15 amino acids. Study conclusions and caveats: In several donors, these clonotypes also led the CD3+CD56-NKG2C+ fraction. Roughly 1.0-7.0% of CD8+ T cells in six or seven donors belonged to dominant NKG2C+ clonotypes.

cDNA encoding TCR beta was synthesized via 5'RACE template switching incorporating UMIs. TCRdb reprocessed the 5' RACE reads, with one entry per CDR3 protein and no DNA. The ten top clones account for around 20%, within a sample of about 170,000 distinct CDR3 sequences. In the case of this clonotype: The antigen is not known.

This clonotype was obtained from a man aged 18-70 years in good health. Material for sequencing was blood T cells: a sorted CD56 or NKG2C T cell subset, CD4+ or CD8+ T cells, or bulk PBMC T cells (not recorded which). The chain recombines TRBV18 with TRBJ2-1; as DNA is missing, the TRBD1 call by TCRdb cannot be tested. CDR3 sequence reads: CASSQGTGGLNEQFF. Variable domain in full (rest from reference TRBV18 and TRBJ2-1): NAGVMQNPRHLVRRRGQEARLRCSPMKGHSHVYWYRQLPEEGLKFMVYLQKENIIDESGMPKERFSAEFPKEGPSILRIQQVVRGDSAAYFCASSQGTGGLNEQFFGPGTRLTVL.